This record concerns one T cell receptor beta chain sequence. The data derive from a study of blood T cell repertoires in COVID-19. Study overall: Sources were T cells, B-cell-depleted T cells, or PBMCs; the material itself was cDNA or gDNA.

Repertoires were generated with immunoSEQ multiplex PCR, while TCRdb's copy carries only in-frame clones and drops some. The sample has 240,000 or so clones; approximately 78% are singletons. Trimming shortened V by 1 base and J by 4 bases, and 14 bases separated the two germline ends. The CDR3 has 15 amino acids. CDR1 is LGHNA, CDR2 YNFKEQ, per germline. The V call is TRBV4-2, the J call TRBJ2-7; D may be TRBD1 (7 bases). Sequenced input: peripheral blood. The receptor comes from a woman aged 55-69 years with active or convalescent COVID-19. The CDR3 bases are TGTGCCAGCAGCCAAGCGGACCAGGGGGGTTACGAGCAGTACTTC. It encodes CASSQADQGGYEQYF.